This TCR beta chain came from a study of blood T cells in healthy people across ages. Study outcomes and limitations: Aged donors had fewer naive CD4+ cells and lower diversity than long-lived donors.

In regard to this clonotype: Antigen unknown.

Alongside a J-beta primer mix, a sample-barcoded 5' primer served in a second PCR lasting 7 to 11 cycles. In TCRdb, the 5' RACE reads were re-called with MiXCR into one record per CDR3 protein. This table holds under 1,000,000 distinct CDR3 sequences, 35% to 50% found once. CDR3 length: 13 amino acids. Germline V CDR1 and CDR2: SGHTA, FQGNSA. With 0 bases removed from V and 4 bases from J, the gap between germline ends came to 4 bases. This chain uses TRBV7-2 with TRBJ1-5, with D hard to call. This receptor was identified in a man older than 75 in good health. The specimen sequenced was blood. The CDR3 DNA sequence: TGTGCCAGCAGCTTAGCGCGGAATCAGCCCCAGCATTTT. Amino acid sequence: CASSLARNQPQHF.